These 14 T cell receptor beta chains were sequenced from one sample in a study of cytomegalovirus exposure and HLA in healthy donors. It was with 60 Vbeta and 13 Jbeta primers that the PCR ran. Here immunoSEQ multiplex PCR was the method, and the copy in TCRdb shows in-frame clones only, minus some. The table lists approximately 150,000 clones, more than 65% of them singletons. The sample taken for sequencing was PBMCs. The receptor source for this set is a man aged 18-30 years in good health and CMV-seropositive.

This chain connects TRBV30 to TRBJ2-5; TRBD1 agrees at 9 bases. V was clipped by 4 bases and J by 4 bases; unmatched bases: 10. Germline loops: CDR1 GTSNPN, CDR2 SVGIG (reference sequence). This CDR3 spans 15 amino acids. CDR3 in amino acids: CAWMLGTGWRETQYF. As DNA, the CDR3 is TGTGCCTGGATGTTGGGGACAGGGTGGCGAGAGACCCAGTACTTC.

V and J are TRBV30 and TRBJ2-5, with 8 bases matching TRBD2. V dropped 0 bases and J dropped 2; count of bases not matched to a gene: 5. Looked up from germline, CDR1 is GTSNPN and CDR2 is SVGIG (reference sequence). The CDR3 spans 15 residues. CDR3 region: CAWSVTGGKQETQYF. In DNA, the CDR3 is TGTGCCTGGAGTGTGACGGGGGGGAAACAAGAGACCCAGTACTTC.

The chain recombines TRBV18 with TRBJ1-2, with unresolved D. Between the trimmed V and J ends, which lost 2 bases and 7 bases, there was a span of 8 bases. Germline assignment: CDR1 KGHSH and CDR2 LQKENI. This CDR3 is built from 12 residues. This chain's CDR3 is CASSPTRGGYTF. The DNA of the CDR3 is TGTGCCAGCTCACCAACACGTGGTGGCTACACCTTC.

The chain carries TRBV5-1 and TRBJ2-2; a possible D gene is TRBD1 (6 bases). This CDR3 has 15 residues. Trimming stripped 6 bases from V and 1 base from J, with 13 bases between. From germline, CDR1 is SGHRS and CDR2 YFSETQ. The CDR3 is CASTPGHQNTGELFF. CDR3 in DNA: TGCGCCAGCACCCCGGGACACCAGAACACCGGGGAGCTGTTTTTT.

There are a few counts of this clone. The rearrangement joins TRBV7-8 to TRBJ1-5, with TRBD1 matching 7 bases. CDR1 SGHVS and CDR2 FQNEAQ come from the germline V gene. Trimming removed 6 bases from V and 5 bases from J; junction bases left unmatched: 13. The CDR3 contains 16 residues. The CDR3 sequence is CASSSRVGGSDQPQHF. The CDR3 DNA reads as TGTGCCAGCAGTTCCCGGGTAGGGGGCAGCGATCAGCCCCAGCATTTT.

The CDR3 DNA sequence: TGTGCCAGTAAGGGACTAGCGGGGTCTAGCACAGATACGCAGTATTTT. The encoded protein is CASKGLAGSSTDTQYF. The chain couples TRBV19 to TRBJ2-3, with 13 bases matching TRBD2. Trimming at V came to 7 bases and at J to 0 bases, leaving 4 bases not matched to a gene. This CDR3 contains 16 residues. Germline V gene lookup returns CDR1 LNHDA and CDR2 SQIVND (reference sequence).

This chain connects TRBV20-1 to TRBJ1-2; the D is unclear. V gave up 0 bases and J gave up 4 bases, with 3 bases separating them. Germline loops: CDR1 DFQATT, CDR2 SNEGSKA (reference sequence). The CDR3 length is 11 residues. The CDR3 bases are TGCAGTGCTAGAGATCGCTATGGCTACACCTTC. This encodes CSARDRYGYTF.

This clone was observed a handful of times. The chain combines TRBV4-1 with TRBJ2-1; 10 bases fit TRBD2. Germline V CDR1 and CDR2: MGHRA, YSYEKL. V lost 0 bases to trimming and J lost 8 bases; unmatched junction nucleotides: 7. The CDR3 length is 16 residues. The CDR3 DNA is TGCGCCAGCAGCCAAGATCTGCTAGCGGGAGTGGATGAGCAGTTCTTC. Its protein product is CASSQDLLAGVDEQFF.

The chain is built from TRBV6-1 and TRBJ2-2, with 9 bases aligning to TRBD2. The ends lost 4 bases at V and 2 bases at J; junction bases unmatched: 5. The CDR3 length is 16 residues. CDR1 and CDR2 from the germline V gene are MNHNS and SASEGT. The CDR3 DNA reads TGTGCCAGCAGTGCAGTTAGCGGGGGTAACACCGGGGAGCTGTTTTTT. It specifies CASSAVSGGNTGELFF.

V usage is TRBV5-4 and J usage is TRBJ2-3; no reliable D call. The CDR3 totals 15 residues. Germline lookup yields CDR1 SGHNT and CDR2 YYREEE (reference sequence). V shed 0 bases and J shed 0 bases, with 8 bases lying between them. The CDR3 loop reads CASSLGSTSTDTQYF. The CDR3 nucleotides are TGTGCCAGCAGCTTGGGCAGTACAAGCACAGATACGCAGTATTTT.

The chain uses TRBV18 and TRBJ2-5; no clear D. This CDR3 has 13 residues. V was cut by 3 bases and J by 0 bases, with 5 bases left in between. CDR1 and CDR2 (germline): KGHSH, LQKENI. The DNA of the CDR3 is TGTGCCAGCTCACCCCAGTACCAAGAGACCCAGTACTTC. Its translation: CASSPQYQETQYF.

This chain links TRBV27 with TRBJ1-2; 8 bases match TRBD1. Germline values: CDR1 MNHEY, CDR2 SMNVEV (reference sequence). V shed 5 bases, J shed 10 bases, and the junction held 9 bases outside the gene matches. This CDR3 spans 13 amino acids. The CDR3 DNA sequence: TGTGCCAGCAGTATATTCCAGACAGGGGTCTACACCTTC. Translated, it gives CASSIFQTGVYTF.

This rearrangement joins TRBV29-1 to TRBJ1-2; perhaps TRBD1 as D (5 bases). The germline V and J ends were trimmed by 4 bases and 4 bases, with 16 bases remaining between them. The CDR3 consists of 14 residues. The germline V gene has CDR1 SQVTM and CDR2 ANQGSEA. For the CDR3, the DNA is TGCAGCGTTGGTACAGCCAGGGAGGGCTATGGCTACACCTTC. Residues: CSVGTAREGYGYTF.

V gene TRBV5-6 combines with J gene TRBJ2-3, with 7 positions matching TRBD2. This CDR3 is built from 16 residues. The germline V gene encodes CDR1 SGHDT and CDR2 YYEEEE. V lost 1 base, J lost 4 bases, and 9 bases stayed unmatched. This CDR3 is CASSLSPTSRADTQYF. The CDR3 bases are TGTGCCAGCAGCTTGTCACCGACTAGCAGAGCAGATACGCAGTATTTT.